The rows below give T cell receptor beta chains drawn from one sample of a study of T cell clones after liver transplantation. Libraries were prepared by immunoSEQ multiplex PCR; TCRdb keeps only in-frame clonotypes and omits some of them. Among roughly 73,000 clones, roughly 80% were seen once, and the ten largest hold about 0.63%. The sample was CD4+ T cells from blood, taken before liver transplant. The receptors stem from a human donor who received a liver transplant. The CDR3 runs from the conserved cysteine through the conserved F or W.

J	V	CDR3
TRBJ2-5	TRBV2	CASSEWVAVETQYF
TRBJ2-5	TRBV9	CASSVGQETQYF
TRBJ2-2	TRBV2	CASCNGQTTGELFF
TRBJ2-5	TRBV7-2	CASSSLRGGRAGETQYF
TRBJ2-2	TRBV14	CASSQWNTGELFF
TRBJ1-4	TRBV28	CASSARDSSNEKLFF
TRBJ2-1	TRBV5-1	CASSVGGSGTEQFF
TRBJ2-6	TRBV5-1	CASSSYPGSSGANVLTF
TRBJ1-1	TRBV5-1	CASTKESWNTEAFF
TRBJ1-1	TRBV28	CATHVNTEAFF
TRBJ2-3	TRBV7-2	CASSLAGTEDTQYF
TRBJ2-3	TRBV28	CASSPRRDTQYF
TRBJ2-4	TRBV2	CASSVHLDRGRTKNIQYF
TRBJ2-7	TRBV5-4	CASSPRDRGSYEQYF
TRBJ2-7	TRBV28	CASRTNSKRSYEQYF
TRBJ1-1	TRBV9	CASSVQGAGTEAFF
TRBJ2-1	TRBV9	CASSVGGTGGYNEQFF
TRBJ1-2	TRBV5-1	CASSLDGTGKYGYTF
TRBJ1-1	TRBV5-4	CASSPGGARSNTEAFF
TRBJ2-1	TRBV7-6	CASSPRGGEQFF
TRBJ1-1	TRBV5-1	CASSLGGNTEAFF
TRBJ1-5	TRBV10-3	CAISGQGKLPQHF
TRBJ1-5	TRBV18	CASSLREGRNQPQHF
TRBJ2-7	TRBV4-3	CASSRAPGQGVEQYF
TRBJ2-1	TRBV10-1	CASSGGQGSSYNEQFF
TRBJ1-2	TRBV9	CASSVNYGYTF
TRBJ2-2	TRBV7-2	CASSLASGRHRELFF
TRBJ1-5	TRBV7-9	CASSPLGSSNQPQHF
TRBJ1-2	TRBV29-1	CSVEGGYGYTF
TRBJ2-2	TRBV5-1	CASSLTWSGGKTGELFF
TRBJ1-1	TRBV2	CASNPGQQNTEAFF
TRBJ2-5	TRBV7-3	CASSVDRGETQYF
TRBJ2-7	TRBV5-1	CASSLAAGARSYEQYF
TRBJ2-2	TRBV12-5	CASGLISSSNTGELFF
TRBJ1-1	TRBV28	CASSYPDRLGTEAFF
TRBJ2-1	TRBV28	CASSPLLAGGDNEQFF
TRBJ2-2	TRBV5-1	CASSLAVAGAGTGELFF
TRBJ2-3	TRBV18	CASSPRTPRTDTQYF
TRBJ1-2	TRBV15	CATSPRIGGYGYTF
TRBJ2-1	TRBV9	CASSGTGTSAHNEQFF
TRBJ1-4	TRBV7-8	CASSFSLGQYEKLFF
TRBJ2-5	TRBV6-5	CASRRKIGTQYF
TRBJ1-4	TRBV6-1	CASSSDEIGKLFF
TRBJ1-1	TRBV5-1	CASGRGTGGNTEAFF
TRBJ2-1	TRBV7-2	CASSLAGGPNEQFF
TRBJ2-3	TRBV7-6	CASSLRSRAPNDTQYF
TRBJ2-1	TRBV19	CASSPSGRIYNEQFF
TRBJ2-1	TRBV7-3	CASSLGLAGNNEQFF
TRBJ1-1	TRBV29-1	CSALGDLNTEAFF
TRBJ2-7	TRBV21-1	CASGIRDKTYEQYF
TRBJ1-1	TRBV6-6	CASSPVNTEAFF
TRBJ2-1	TRBV5-4	CASSLVGVVEQFF
TRBJ1-1	TRBV5-1	CASSVTHGPEAFF